This T cell receptor (beta chain) was recovered during a study of blood T cell repertoires in COVID-19. Overall study context: Acute and convalescent COVID-19 samples came from the United States, Italy and Spain. From T cells, B-cell-depleted T cells, or PBMCs came the material, which was cDNA or gDNA.

CDR3 length: 15 residues. Germline CDR1 reads LGHDT; CDR2 reads YNNKEL (reference sequence). V was pared by 5 bases and J by 5 bases, with 4 bases of the junction left unmatched. As processed by the authors: Estimation of nucleated cell counts relied on the amplification of reference gene primers. Sequencing used immunoSEQ multiplex PCR; TCRdb keeps in-frame clones, though not all of them. Clonal size and the V and J genes are those of that table, whereas D and trimming came from the DNA. The profile covers 150,000 to 200,000 clones, with about 83% appearing a single time and about 2% taken by the ten largest.

The chain uses TRBV3-1 (or the pseudogene TRBV3-2) and TRBJ2-5, with 14 bases fitting TRBD2. This sequence was found in an elderly woman with acute or convalescent COVID-19. Sequenced: peripheral blood. The DNA of the CDR3 is TGTGCCAGCAGCTGGGGACTAGCGGGGGAGGAGACCCAGTACTTC. Its protein product is CASSWGLAGEETQYF.